The following is a T cell receptor beta chain sequence with its context. The specificity of this receptor is unknown. Per-nucleotide qualities are absent, and no much larger clonotype sits a single base away. Per the germline V gene, MGHRA is the CDR1 and YSYEKL is the CDR2. The CDR3, from cysteine to phenylalanine, totals 15 residues. The only DNA kept is the CDR3, 45 bases in frame from the first base. The junction shows trimming of 0 bases on V and 5 bases on J, plus 14 bases between the germline ends. This entry belongs to a study of sequential checkpoint blockade in melanoma (dated by TCRdb to between 2019 and 2020). With regard to the full study: Using 1:1 randomization, the trial assigned patients either to first-line nivolumab followed by ipilimumab (arm A) or to ipilimumab followed by nivolumab (arm B). Maintenance nivolumab was given following each of the two trial sequences. Paper-wide results and their limitations: Validation of the response-prediction model combining TCR metrics and mutation burden is needed in larger, independent patient cohorts.

The immunoSEQ Assay was used to immunosequence TCRbeta CDR3 regions from genomic DNA. Genomic DNA was amplified by bias-controlled multiplex PCR before high-throughput sequencing. Per the original workflow: To quantify the absolute abundance of each unique TCRbeta CDR3 region, the sequences were collapsed and filtered. Clonality, defined as 1 minus Pielou's evenness, was calculated using only productive rearrangements. A previously published method was used to identify clones with significantly greater frequencies in on-treatment samples than in baseline samples. The table was pulled from immuneACCESS by TCRdb, which kept in-frame rearrangements only. Such tables lose some clones; where checked, under half of the loss comes from unresolved V genes, and the rest has no known cause. That table furnishes V, J and clone size, whereas the DNA furnished D and trimming. This sample comprises 8,500 to 10,000 clones, 50% to 60% of them detected only once. The top ten clones comprise roughly 41% of the sample.

Interpreted using the paper, the treatment or condition label stands for: randomized to nivolumab then ipilimumab (arm A) or the reverse (arm B). None of the trial patients had been given prior DNA-damaging chemotherapy. On a FACS Aria II flow cytometer, live CD3+CD8+ cells that were negative for CD19 and CD56 were sorted from thawed PBMCs. The samples were obtained from melanoma patients enrolled in CheckMate 064, an open-label, randomized phase II trial testing sequential checkpoint blockade. Peripheral blood mononuclear cells were collected by leukapheresis, purified using Ficoll-Paque, and frozen in human serum containing around 10% DMSO. Right after sorting, the blood CD3+CD8+ cells were verified to be >95% pure, and DNA extraction followed.

The sequence links TRBV4-1 to TRBJ2-7; tentative D gene TRBD1, with 6 bases matching. This receptor was obtained from a human donor with melanoma. This specimen consisted of CD8+ T cells sorted from blood (inferred from file names), obtained from a patient given nivolumab and ipilimumab in sequence. The CDR3 amino acid sequence is: CASSQEGQGYDEQYF. The DNA sequence is TGCGCCAGCAGCCAAGAGGGCCAGGGGTACGACGAGCAGTACTTC.